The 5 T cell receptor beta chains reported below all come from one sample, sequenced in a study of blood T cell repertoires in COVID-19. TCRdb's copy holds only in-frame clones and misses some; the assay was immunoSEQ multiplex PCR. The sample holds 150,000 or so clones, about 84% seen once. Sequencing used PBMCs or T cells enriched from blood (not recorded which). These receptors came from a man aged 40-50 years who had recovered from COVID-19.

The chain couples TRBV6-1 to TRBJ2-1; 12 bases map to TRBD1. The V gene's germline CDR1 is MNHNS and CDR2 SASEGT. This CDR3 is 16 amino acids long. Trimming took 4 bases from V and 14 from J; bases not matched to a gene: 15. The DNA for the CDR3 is TGTGCCAGCAGTGTTCCGCCGGGACAGGGGGCTCCGGGAAAGTTCTTC. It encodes CASSVPPGQGAPGKFF.

CDR3 protein: CASSPTGNSGNTIYF. The CDR3 DNA sequence: TGTGCCAGCAGCCCGACAGGGAACTCTGGAAACACCATATATTTT. This chain uses TRBV9 with TRBJ1-3, with 7 nucleotides matching TRBD1. CDR3 length: 15 amino acids. V lost 4 bases to trimming and J lost 0 bases; unmatched junction nucleotides: 4. In germline, CDR1 is SGDLS, CDR2 YYNGEE.

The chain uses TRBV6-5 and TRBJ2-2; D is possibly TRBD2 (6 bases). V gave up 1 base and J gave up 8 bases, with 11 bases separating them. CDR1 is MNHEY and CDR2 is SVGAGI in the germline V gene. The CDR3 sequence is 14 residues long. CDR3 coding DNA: TGTGCCAGCAGTTACTTACGGGAGACAGGGGAGCTGTTTTTT. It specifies CASSYLRETGELFF.

In nucleotides, the CDR3 is TGTGCCAGCAGCTCCCGCCGAGGAGAAAAACTGTTTTTT. It translates to CASSSRRGEKLFF. This chain connects TRBV5-6 to TRBJ1-4; D remains ambiguous. CDR1 is SGHDT and CDR2 is YYEEEE in the germline V gene. V was cut by 3 bases and J by 8 bases, with 11 bases left in between. The CDR3 totals 13 residues.

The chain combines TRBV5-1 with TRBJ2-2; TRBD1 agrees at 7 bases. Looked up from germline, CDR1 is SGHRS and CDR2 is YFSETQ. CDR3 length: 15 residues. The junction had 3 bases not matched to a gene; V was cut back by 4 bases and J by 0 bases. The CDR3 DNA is TGCGCCAGCAGCCCCGGGACAGCGAACACCGGGGAGCTGTTTTTT. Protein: CASSPGTANTGELFF.